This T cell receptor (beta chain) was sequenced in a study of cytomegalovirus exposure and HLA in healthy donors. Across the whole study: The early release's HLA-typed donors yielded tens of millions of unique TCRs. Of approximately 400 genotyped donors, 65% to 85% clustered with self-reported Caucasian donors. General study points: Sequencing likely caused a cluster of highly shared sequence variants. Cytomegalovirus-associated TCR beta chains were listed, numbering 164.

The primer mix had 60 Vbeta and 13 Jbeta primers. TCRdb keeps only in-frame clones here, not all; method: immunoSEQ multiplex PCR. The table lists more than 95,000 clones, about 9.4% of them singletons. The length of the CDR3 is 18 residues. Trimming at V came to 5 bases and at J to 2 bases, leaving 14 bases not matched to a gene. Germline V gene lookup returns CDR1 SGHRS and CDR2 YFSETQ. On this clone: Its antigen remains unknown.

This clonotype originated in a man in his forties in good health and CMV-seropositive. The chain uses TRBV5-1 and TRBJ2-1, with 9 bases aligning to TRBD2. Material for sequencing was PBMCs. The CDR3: CASRGRLAGRSAYNEQFF. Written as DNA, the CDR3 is TGCGCCAGCAGGGGGCGGCTAGCGGGAAGGAGCGCCTACAATGAGCAGTTCTTC. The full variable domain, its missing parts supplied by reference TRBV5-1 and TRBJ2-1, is KAGVTQTPRYLIKTRGQQVTLSCSPISGHRSVSWYQQTPGQGLQFLFEYFSETQRNKGNFPGRFSGRQFSNSRSEMNVSTLELGDSALYLCASRGRLAGRSAYNEQFFGPGTRLTVL.